This T cell receptor beta chain emerged from a study of blood T cell repertoires in COVID-19. Generated by immunoSEQ multiplex PCR, the TCRdb table keeps only in-frame clones and is missing some. The table lists some 180,000 clones, about 82% of them singletons. Germline CDR1 reads LNHDA; CDR2 reads SQIVND (reference sequence). The length of the CDR3 is 15 residues. V lost 5 bases and J 5 bases, leaving 18 bases between the germline ends. The TCR comes from a woman of 80 years or more with COVID-19, enrolled during active disease. Sequences were obtained from peripheral blood. The V gene is TRBV19, the J gene TRBJ2-5; a weak D match, TRBD2 (7 bases). CDR3 in amino acids: CASSSTGGPVETQYF. DNA of the CDR3: TGTGCCAGTAGTTCTACGGGGGGCCCCGTCGAGACCCAGTACTTC.